Given below is one T cell receptor beta chain in context. What antigen it recognizes has not been identified. Qualities for individual bases were not recorded, and no much larger clone is one base off. Sequences SEHNR (CDR1) and FQNEAQ (CDR2) are obtained from the germline V gene (reference sequence). Ends trimmed: V by 4 bases, J by 3 bases; bases unmatched to a gene: 18. From the cysteine up to the phenylalanine, the CDR3 has a length of 19 residues. Only the CDR3 region is kept as DNA, spanning 57 bases read in frame from base 1. One collaborating source in Seattle enrolled patients during active infection and followed them longitudinally through the course of disease. Collaborating institutions collected whole blood in K2EDTA tubes following their own protocols. For TCRbeta analysis, collaborators shipped samples in one of three forms: frozen whole blood, isolated PBMCs, or DNA extracted from either of those sample types.

This record belongs to a study of blood T cell repertoires in COVID-19 (dated by TCRdb to the early 2020s). Notes on the research overall: The collaborator samples originated in the United States, Italy and Spain and spanned the acute and convalescent phases of COVID-19. Subjects who had been exposed to COVID-19, were actively infected with it, or had recovered from it provided the deeply sampled blood TCRbeta repertoires that made up the dataset. Nearly every sample came with metadata listing a de-identified subject ID, COVID-19 status, age in years and sex. Samples were obtained from the ongoing ImmuneRACE study (first 160 participants) and from over 1,000 subjects provided by 6 global collaborators. The material from the prospective study consisted of cDNA or gDNA derived from T cells, B-cell-depleted T cells, or PBMCs. The repertoires were made available in a free public database intended to serve as a resource for research on the immune response to SARS-CoV-2. Where available, HLA class I and class II types were obtained from metadata supplied by the sample provider rather than from assay-based typing.

The immunoSEQ Assay, a bias-controlled multiplex PCR, was used to amplify TCRbeta CDR3 regions from genomic DNA. Under the source paper's analysis protocol: Nucleated cell counts per sample were estimated from amplification of reference gene primers within the assay. Sequence reads were collapsed and filtered to measure the absolute abundance of every unique TCRbeta CDR3 rearrangement. For each sample, productive Simpson clonality was calculated by taking the square root of Simpson's diversity index across productive rearrangements. Sourced from immuneACCESS, this table was stored by TCRdb with only in-frame sequences that have V and J called. A share of the clones is absent; for the studies checked, an unresolved V gene accounts for under half, and the remainder has no known explanation. V, J and clone size are those of that table, while D and trimming were read from the DNA. The sample records roughly 250,000 clones, 84% of which are singletons. Jointly, the top ten make up approximately 15% of the sample.

Findings and caveats that apply to the study as a whole: How much clinical and demographic metadata was included differed by source and by participant, and the metadata was provided uncurated.

Material: peripheral blood. The sequence joins TRBV7-9 to TRBJ1-5; the junction holds 7 bases that match TRBD1. The origin of this receptor is a person between 65 and 79 years old with COVID-19, enrolled during active disease. Here is the DNA: TGTGCCAGCAGCTCCTACAGGGGTTGGGGCAGAGACAACAATCAGCCCCAGCATTTT. The encoded protein is CASSSYRGWGRDNNQPQHF.